This T cell receptor (beta chain) was profiled in a study of blood T cell repertoires in COVID-19. Profiling relied on immunoSEQ multiplex PCR, and the TCRdb table lists in-frame clones only, not all of them. The profile shows about 270,000 clones, more than 70% of them singletons. Germline V gene sequence: CDR1 LNHDA, CDR2 SQIVND (reference sequence). The ends were cut back, 4 bases at V and 3 bases at J, with 4 bases in the middle. The CDR3 has 11 residues. The sequenced material came from peripheral blood. The sequence derives from a woman aged 18-29 years with acute or convalescent COVID-19. The rearrangement uses TRBV19 and TRBJ2-7; no firm D call. This CDR3 is CASSNSYEQYF. CDR3 DNA: TGTGCCAGTAGTAACAGCTACGAGCAGTACTTC. The variable domain in full, completed from reference TRBV19 and TRBJ2-7, reads DGGITQSPKYLFRKEGQNVTLSCEQNLNHDAMYWYRQDPGQGLRLIYYSQIVNDFQKGDIAEGYSVSREKKESFPLTVTSAQKNPTAFYLCASSNSYEQYFGPGTRLTVT.